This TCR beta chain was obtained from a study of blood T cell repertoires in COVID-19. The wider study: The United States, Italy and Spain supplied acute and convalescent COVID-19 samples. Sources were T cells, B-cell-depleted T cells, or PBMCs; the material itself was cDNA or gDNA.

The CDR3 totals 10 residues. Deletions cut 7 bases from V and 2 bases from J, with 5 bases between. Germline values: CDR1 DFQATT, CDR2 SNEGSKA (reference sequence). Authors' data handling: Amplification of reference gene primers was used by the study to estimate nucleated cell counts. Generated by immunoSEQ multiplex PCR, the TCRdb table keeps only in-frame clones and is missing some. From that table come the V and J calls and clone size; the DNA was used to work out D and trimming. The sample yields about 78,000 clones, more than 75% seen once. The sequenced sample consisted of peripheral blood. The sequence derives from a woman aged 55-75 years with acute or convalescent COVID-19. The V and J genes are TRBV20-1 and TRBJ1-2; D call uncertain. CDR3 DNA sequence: TGCAGTGTCAGAAACTATGGCTACACCTTC. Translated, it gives CSVRNYGYTF.